This is a list of T cell receptor beta chains from one sample in a study of shared clonotypes between healthy human individuals. Measured with immunoSEQ multiplex PCR; TCRdb has only the in-frame clones, and not every one. In the table there are roughly 2.5 million clones, approximately 94% of which are singletons. Sequencing was performed on naive CD4+ T cells sorted from blood. The source of these receptors is a man between 18 and 29 years old in good health. Each CDR3 is given with its conserved first and last residue. The D gene is left open where the match is weak. The size entry is marked missing in some rows and otherwise reads once, few, many or a size class.

TGTGCCAGCAGTTCGTCATGGGGTGTAAGGTATGGCTACACCTTC	CASSSSWGVRYGYTF	NA	NA	TRBJ1-2	TRBV28
TGCGCCAGCAGCCAAGATCCGGTGACGCGAGCTTTCTTT	CASSQDPVTRAFF	NA	NA	TRBJ1-1	TRBV4-3
TGTGCCAGCAGCTCTTTCGGACATTTTAGCAATCAGCCCCAGCATTTT	CASSSFGHFSNQPQHF	NA	NA	TRBJ1-5	TRBV5-6
TGTGCCAGCAGCCCCGCCAGCGTTTCAAACATTCAGTACTTC	CASSPASVSNIQYF	NA	once	TRBJ2-4	TRBV14
TGCGCCAGCAGCCAAGACTGGGGTCGGGGTTTTTATGGCTACACCTTC	CASSQDWGRGFYGYTF	NA	NA	TRBJ1-2	TRBV4-3
TGCGCCAGCAGCCTCGAGGTGGGCCCAGATACGCAGTATTTT	CASSLEVGPDTQYF	NA	NA	TRBJ2-3	TRBV5-1
TGTGCCAGCAGTTTGGGGGGTTCGAGTCCGGGTGAGACCCAGTACTTC	CASSLGGSSPGETQYF	NA	NA	TRBJ2-5	TRBV28
TGTGCCAGTAGTACACAGGGGGTACACACCGGGGAGCTGTTTTTT	CASSTQGVHTGELFF	TRBD1	NA	TRBJ2-2	TRBV19
TGTGCTAGCAGCTTAGCGTTGAGGACAGCCGAGCAGTTCTTC	CASSLALRTAEQFF	NA	NA	TRBJ2-1	TRBV7-7
TGTGCCAGCAGTTCTTTGGGGGGGCCGAAGGTGCAGCCCCAGCATTTT	CASSSLGGPKVQPQHF	NA	NA	TRBJ1-5	TRBV27
TGCAGCGTTGGGGGGGGCTACACCTTC	CSVGGGYTF	NA	NA	TRBJ1-2	TRBV29-1
TGTGCCAGCTCACCACCGGACAGGAGTCTGCAGTTCTTC	CASSPPDRSLQFF	TRBD1	NA	TRBJ2-1	TRBV18
TGTGCCAGCTCACCTAAGACAGGGGGCACTGAAGCTTTCTTT	CASSPKTGGTEAFF	TRBD1	NA	TRBJ1-1	TRBV18
TGTGCCAGTAGTCGCGATATCCGCTATGGCTACACCTTC	CASSRDIRYGYTF	NA	NA	TRBJ1-2	TRBV19
TGTGCCAGCAGCACGGGGACAATAACTGAAGCTTTCTTT	CASSTGTITEAFF	NA	NA	TRBJ1-1	TRBV7-2
TGTGCCAGCAGCCCACCGGGACAGGGTTTCGGTCGCGGCTACACCTTC	CASSPPGQGFGRGYTF	TRBD1	once	TRBJ1-2	TRBV7-8
TGCGCCAGCAGCTCACACGCGACAGGGGGCGTGGGGAATTCACCCCTCCACTTT	CASSSHATGGVGNSPLHF	TRBD1	NA	TRBJ1-6	TRBV5-1
TGTGCCAGCAGTCCCACCTCCTATGGCTACACCTTC	CASSPTSYGYTF	NA	NA	TRBJ1-2	TRBV28
TGTGCCAGCAGCCGGAAAGGACAGTTCGTGGAGGCTTATGGCTACACCTTC	CASSRKGQFVEAYGYTF	NA	NA	TRBJ1-2	TRBV7-9
TGTGCCAGCACCGAGCCGGGACACTATGGAGCTTTCTTT	CASTEPGHYGAFF	NA	once	TRBJ1-1	TRBV6-1
TGTGCCAGTAGTAGGGGACAGGGCGTACTCTCTGGGGCCAACGTCCTGACTTTC	CASSRGQGVLSGANVLTF	TRBD1	NA	TRBJ2-6	TRBV19
TGTGCCAGTAGTATTGCGGGACAGGGGAATCAGCCCCAGCATTTT	CASSIAGQGNQPQHF	TRBD1	NA	TRBJ1-5	TRBV19
TGCGCCAGCAGCTTTGTGCAGGCAGCGGGAGGGCCGCAGACCCAGTACTTC	CASSFVQAAGGPQTQYF	TRBD2	NA	TRBJ2-5	TRBV5-1
TGTGCCAGCAGAAGGGGACAGAACACTGAAGCTTTCTTT	CASRRGQNTEAFF	NA	few	TRBJ1-1	TRBV6-5
TGTGCCAGCAGTCCGGGACTAGCGGGGACCTACGAGCAGTACTTC	CASSPGLAGTYEQYF	TRBD2	NA	TRBJ2-7	TRBV6-1
TGCAGCGTCCTCCCGGCAGGGATGAACTATGGCTACACCTTC	CSVLPAGMNYGYTF	NA	NA	TRBJ1-2	TRBV29-1
TGTGCCAGCAGTTACTCGAACAGACGGATCACAGATACGCAGTATTTT	CASSYSNRRITDTQYF	NA	NA	TRBJ2-3	TRBV6-6
TGCGCCAGCAGCCCGATGAGGGGCGATCAGCCCCAGCATTTT	CASSPMRGDQPQHF	NA	NA	TRBJ1-5	TRBV5-1
TGTGCCAGCAGTTTTGAGGGCTATGGCTACACCTTC	CASSFEGYGYTF	NA	few	TRBJ1-2	TRBV5-4
TGTGCCAGCAGCTCAGGGGGCCTACGGGAGACCCAGTACTTC	CASSSGGLRETQYF	TRBD1	NA	TRBJ2-5	TRBV7-9
TGCGCCAGCTCCCCCGGTTCTTCCTCTGGAAACACCATATATTTT	CASSPGSSSGNTIYF	NA	NA	TRBJ1-3	TRBV5-1
TGTGCCAGCATCGGTTTAGGGGCGGGGATCACTGAAGCTTTCTTT	CASIGLGAGITEAFF	NA	NA	TRBJ1-1	TRBV5-5